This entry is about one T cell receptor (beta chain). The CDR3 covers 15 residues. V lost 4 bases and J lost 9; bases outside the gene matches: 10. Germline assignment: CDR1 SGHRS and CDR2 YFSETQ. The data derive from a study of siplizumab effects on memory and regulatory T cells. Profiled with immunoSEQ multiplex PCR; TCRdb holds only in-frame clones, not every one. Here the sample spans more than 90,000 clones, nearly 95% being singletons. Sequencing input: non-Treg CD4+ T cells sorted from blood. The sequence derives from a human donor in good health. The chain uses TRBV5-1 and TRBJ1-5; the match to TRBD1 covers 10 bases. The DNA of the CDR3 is TGCGCCAGCAGCCCTCTGGGACAGGGGTCGGGGCCCCAGCATTTT. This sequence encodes CASSPLGQGSGPQHF.